This T cell receptor beta chain was sequenced in a study of T cell responses to AZD1222 COVID-19 vaccine. The V gene's germline CDR1 is SGHTA and CDR2 FQGTGA. CDR3 length equals 15 residues. Trimming left V 4 bases short and J 0 bases short, with 11 bases between. Broader study findings: Distributed over spike, vaccine-associated CD4 TCRs predominated at 160-218 and 743-854. The donors showed a predominance of white British ancestry and of females, with possible underestimation of clonal diversity. Targeting of unmutated variant regions was reportedly seen in nearly half of spike-specific TCRs.

Measured with immunoSEQ multiplex PCR; TCRdb has only the in-frame clones, and not every one. The sample yields under 130,000 clones, about 88% seen once. As regards this clone: What it binds is not known.

This TCR derives from an adult in good health. Sequences were derived from peripheral blood, sampled on day 0 of AZD1222 vaccination. The gene calls are TRBV7-3 and TRBJ2-3; TRBD2 is a possible D gene (6 bases). Here the CDR3 reads CASSSLAGSTDTQYF. In DNA form, the CDR3 reads TGTGCCAGCAGCTCCCTGGCGGGGAGCACAGATACGCAGTATTTT.